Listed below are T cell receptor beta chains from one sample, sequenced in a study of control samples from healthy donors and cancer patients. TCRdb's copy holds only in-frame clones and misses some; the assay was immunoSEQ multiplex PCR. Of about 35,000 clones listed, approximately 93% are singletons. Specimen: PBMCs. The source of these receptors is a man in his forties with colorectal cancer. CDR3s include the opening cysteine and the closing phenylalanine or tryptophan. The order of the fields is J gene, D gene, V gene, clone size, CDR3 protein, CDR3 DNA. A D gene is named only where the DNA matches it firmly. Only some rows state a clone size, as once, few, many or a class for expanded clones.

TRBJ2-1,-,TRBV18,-,CASSHHPSGAGYNEQFF,TGTGCCAGCTCACATCACCCCTCCGGGGCGGGTTACAATGAGCAGTTCTTC
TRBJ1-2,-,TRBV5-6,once,CASSLGARASYGYTF,TGTGCCAGCAGCTTGGGGGCGAGGGCAAGCTATGGCTACACCTTC
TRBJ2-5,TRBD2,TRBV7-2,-,CASTPRGGQETQYF,TGTGCCAGCACCCCGCGGGGGGGACAAGAGACCCAGTACTTC
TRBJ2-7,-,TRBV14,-,CASSQVSRGGALRYEQYF,TGTGCCAGCAGCCAAGTCAGTCGGGGAGGAGCCCTACGGTACGAGCAGTACTTC
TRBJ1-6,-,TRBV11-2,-,CASSLLVSSYNSPLHF,TGTGCCAGCAGCTTACTTGTGAGCTCCTATAATTCACCCCTCCACTTT
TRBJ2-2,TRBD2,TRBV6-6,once,CASSGLAGGGGELFF,TGTGCCAGCAGTGGGCTAGCGGGCGGAGGCGGGGAGCTGTTTTTT
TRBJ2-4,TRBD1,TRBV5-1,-,CASSLGDSLGAKNIQYF,TGCGCCAGCAGCTTGGGGGACAGTCTAGGGGCCAAAAACATTCAGTACTTC
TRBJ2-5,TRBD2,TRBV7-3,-,CASSLKAGTSGGQETQYF,TGTGCCAGCAGCTTAAAGGCCGGGACTAGCGGGGGGCAAGAGACCCAGTACTTC
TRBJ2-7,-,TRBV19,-,CASSVTGTYEQYF,TGTGCCAGTAGTGTAACAGGGACCTACGAGCAGTACTTC
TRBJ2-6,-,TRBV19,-,CASSQDHRSGANVLTF,TGTGCCAGTAGTCAAGATCATCGCTCTGGGGCCAACGTCCTGACTTTC
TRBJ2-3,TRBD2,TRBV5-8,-,CASRFGTSGTDTQYF,TGTGCCAGCAGATTCGGGACTAGCGGCACAGATACGCAGTATTTT
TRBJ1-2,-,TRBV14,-,CASSPGQGSYGYTF,TGTGCCAGCAGCCCCGGGCAGGGTTCGTATGGCTACACCTTC
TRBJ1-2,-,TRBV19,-,CASSTGLNYGYTF,TGTGCCAGCAGCACAGGGCTTAACTATGGCTACACCTTC
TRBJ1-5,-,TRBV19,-,CASRSQVGNQPQHF,TGTGCCAGTAGGTCACAGGTGGGCAATCAGCCCCAGCATTTT
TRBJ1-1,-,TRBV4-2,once,CASSQVVGNTEAFF,TGTGCCAGCAGCCAAGTAGTAGGGAACACTGAAGCTTTCTTT
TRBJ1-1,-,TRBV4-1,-,CASSRRTENTEAFF,TGCGCCAGCAGCCGCCGGACTGAGAACACTGAAGCTTTCTTT
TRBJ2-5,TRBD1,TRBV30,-,CAWRDREVETQYF,TGTGCCTGGAGAGACAGGGAAGTAGAGACCCAGTACTTC
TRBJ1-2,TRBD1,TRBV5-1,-,CASSPRSPGQGGLLGYTF,TGCGCCAGCAGCCCCCGTTCCCCTGGACAGGGTGGGCTATTAGGCTACACCTTC
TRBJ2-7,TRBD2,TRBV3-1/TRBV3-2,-,CASSPSSRGASYEQYF,TGTGCCAGCAGCCCCTCATCGCGGGGGGCCTCCTACGAGCAGTACTTC
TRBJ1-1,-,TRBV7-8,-,CASSFEVNTEAFF,TGTGCCAGCAGCTTCGAGGTGAACACTGAAGCTTTCTTT
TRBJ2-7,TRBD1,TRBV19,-,CASSMIGQGNYEQYF,TGTGCCAGTAGTATGATAGGACAGGGAAACTACGAGCAGTACTTC
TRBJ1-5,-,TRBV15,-,CATSRDRGDQPQHF,TGTGCCACCAGCAGAGATAGGGGAGATCAGCCCCAGCATTTT
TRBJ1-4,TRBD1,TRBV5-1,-,CASSGQGINEKLFF,TGCGCCAGCAGCGGACAGGGGATTAATGAAAAACTGTTTTTT
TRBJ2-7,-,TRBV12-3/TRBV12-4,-,CASSLSRGSEQYF,TGTGCCAGCAGTTTATCTCGGGGGAGCGAGCAGTACTTC